This is a list of T cell receptor beta chains from one sample in a study of glioma-infiltrating T cells after dendritic cell vaccination. TCRdb's table, derived via immunoSEQ multiplex PCR, lists solely in-frame clones and lacks some. The profile covers about 87,000 clones, with roughly four fifths appearing a single time and 6% to 8.5% taken by the ten largest. Sequencing was performed on blood, taken after dendritic cell vaccination. Receptors were obtained from a human donor with glioblastoma. The CDR3 runs from the conserved cysteine through the conserved F or W. D genes are given only for firm matches. Rows may omit the clone size; those that give it use once, few, many or a size class.

CDR3aa,CDR3nt,j_gene,d_gene,abundance,v_gene
CASSVDLAGGSTDTQYF,TGTGCCAGCAGCGTAGATCTAGCGGGGGGCAGCACAGATACGCAGTATTTT,TRBJ2-3,TRBD2,NA,TRBV9
CASRGMDRGIQETQYF,TGTGCCAGCAGGGGGATGGACAGGGGCATTCAAGAGACCCAGTACTTC,TRBJ2-5,TRBD1,NA,TRBV6-6
CASSVRGRGYTF,TGTGCCAGTAGTGTAAGGGGGCGAGGCTACACCTTC,TRBJ1-2,TRBD1,NA,TRBV19
CATQQDRVNTGELFF,TGTGCCACTCAGCAGGACAGGGTGAACACCGGGGAGCTGTTTTTT,TRBJ2-2,TRBD1,NA,TRBV2
CSVQGPEKLFF,TGCAGTGTCCAGGGCCCTGAAAAACTGTTTTTT,TRBJ1-4,NA,NA,TRBV20-1
CASKGQGRVYGYTF,TGTGCCAGCAAAGGACAGGGACGGGTTTATGGCTACACCTTC,TRBJ1-2,TRBD1,NA,TRBV2
CASSALGTPSYYEQYF,TGTGCCAGCAGCGCCCTCGGGACACCCTCATACTACGAGCAGTACTTC,TRBJ2-7,NA,NA,TRBV9
CASRSWGTQETQYF,TGTGCCAGCAGGTCGTGGGGGACACAAGAGACCCAGTACTTC,TRBJ2-5,NA,NA,TRBV6-1
CASSLGIGQGKTGELFF,TGTGCCAGCAGCTTGGGAATCGGACAGGGGAAGACCGGGGAGCTGTTTTTT,TRBJ2-2,TRBD1,NA,TRBV5-6
CASSSEGGRGTEAFF,TGCGCCAGCAGCTCCGAAGGAGGGAGGGGAACTGAAGCTTTCTTT,TRBJ1-1,NA,NA,TRBV5-1
CASSGRRTGDGYTF,TGTGCCAGCAGTGGACGCCGGACAGGGGATGGCTACACCTTC,TRBJ1-2,TRBD1,NA,TRBV2
CAWSRGTGSVYGYTF,TGTGCCTGGAGTCGAGGGACAGGGAGCGTCTATGGCTACACCTTC,TRBJ1-2,TRBD1,NA,TRBV30
CASSTPPGGEPYEQYF,TGTGCCAGCAGTACCCCCCCTGGGGGGGAACCCTACGAGCAGTACTTC,TRBJ2-7,TRBD2,NA,TRBV6-6
CASTRTGASYGYTF,TGTGCCAGTACCAGGACAGGGGCTAGCTATGGCTACACCTTC,TRBJ1-2,TRBD1,many,TRBV19
CASAPDRGLYNEQFF,TGTGCTAGTGCCCCGGACAGGGGGCTGTACAATGAGCAGTTCTTC,TRBJ2-1,TRBD1,many,TRBV12-5
CASSIGLAGATSTDTQYF,TGTGCCAGTAGTATTGGCCTAGCGGGGGCCACATCCACAGATACGCAGTATTTT,TRBJ2-3,TRBD2,NA,TRBV19
CAWTRRGAQGSPLHF,TGTGCCTGGACACGACGGGGGGCACAGGGTTCACCCCTCCACTTT,TRBJ1-6,NA,NA,TRBV30
CASSSSTDTQYF,TGTGCCAGCAGCTCGAGCACAGATACGCAGTATTTT,TRBJ2-3,NA,once,TRBV11-3
CASSSRTGDSYNEQFF,TGTGCCAGCAGCTCCCGGACGGGGGACTCCTACAATGAGCAGTTCTTC,TRBJ2-1,NA,NA,TRBV9
CASSQGKGSEKLFF,TGCGCCAGCAGCCAGGGGAAAGGTAGTGAAAAACTGTTTTTT,TRBJ1-4,NA,once,TRBV5-1
CASTDRVNTEAFF,TGCGCCAGCACCGACAGGGTGAACACTGAAGCTTTCTTT,TRBJ1-1,TRBD1,NA,TRBV5-1
CASSRTGVSTDTQYF,TGTGCCAGCAGCCGGACAGGGGTTAGCACAGATACGCAGTATTTT,TRBJ2-3,TRBD1,NA,TRBV7-7
CAWSDFNTEAFF,TGTGCCTGGAGCGACTTCAACACTGAAGCTTTCTTT,TRBJ1-1,NA,NA,TRBV30
CASRYTGAPNEKLFF,TGTGCCAGCAGGTATACAGGGGCACCTAATGAAAAACTGTTTTTT,TRBJ1-4,TRBD1,NA,TRBV2
CSAPRDNRIGSYNEQFF,TGCAGCGCACCCCGGGACAACCGAATTGGCTCCTACAATGAGCAGTTCTTC,TRBJ2-1,NA,NA,TRBV29-1
CASSIPDRVNEQFF,TGTGCCAGTAGTATTCCCGACAGGGTCAATGAGCAGTTCTTC,TRBJ2-1,TRBD1,NA,TRBV19
CSANSNDTQYF,TGCAGTGCCAATTCTAACGATACGCAGTATTTT,TRBJ2-3,NA,once,TRBV20-1
CASSINYEQFF,TGTGCCAGTAGTATAAACTATGAGCAGTTCTTC,TRBJ2-1,NA,NA,TRBV19
CASSSGLAGSSSYEQYF,TGTGCCAGCAGCTCAGGACTAGCGGGGTCCTCTTCCTACGAGCAGTACTTC,TRBJ2-7,TRBD2,few,TRBV5-4
CASSPDSDNYGYTF,TGTGCCAGCTCACCCGACAGTGACAACTATGGCTACACCTTC,TRBJ1-2,NA,NA,TRBV18
CASSPPNAGRAEETQYF,TGTGCCAGCTCACCACCGAATGCCGGCAGGGCAGAGGAGACCCAGTACTTC,TRBJ2-5,NA,NA,TRBV18
CASSPILDTGYYSNQPQHF,TGTGCCAGCAGCCCTATACTCGACACAGGGTACTACTCGAATCAGCCCCAGCATTTT,TRBJ1-5,NA,NA,TRBV7-8
CASSLQGFSNQPQHF,TGTGCCAGCAGCTTGCAGGGATTTAGCAATCAGCCCCAGCATTTT,TRBJ1-5,NA,NA,TRBV5-8
CASSQGANSPLHF,TGTGCCAGCTCTCAGGGGGCCAATTCACCCCTCCACTTT,TRBJ1-6,TRBD1,NA,TRBV19
CASSYWDRTGIQYF,TGTGCCAGCAGCTACTGGGACAGGACCGGGATTCAGTACTTC,TRBJ2-4,TRBD1,NA,TRBV5-4
CASGSSRTAHGYTF,TGTGCCAGTGGGTCCTCCCGGACAGCACATGGCTACACCTTC,TRBJ1-2,NA,NA,TRBV19
CASSQPDRGQQETQYF,TGTGCCAGCAGCCAACCTGACAGGGGCCAGCAAGAGACCCAGTACTTC,TRBJ2-5,TRBD1,NA,TRBV4-2
CASSPGLAGGQNTGELFF,TGTGCCAGCAGCCCGGGACTAGCGGGGGGGCAGAACACCGGGGAGCTGTTTTTT,TRBJ2-2,TRBD2,NA,TRBV5-4
CASALGLASPDTQYF,TGTGCTAGTGCCTTGGGACTAGCGTCCCCAGATACGCAGTATTTT,TRBJ2-3,TRBD2,NA,TRBV12-5
CASSLDSFTTDTQYF,TGTGCCAGCAGCTTAGACAGCTTCACTACAGATACGCAGTATTTT,TRBJ2-3,NA,NA,TRBV7-9
CASSPGLVGNEQFF,TGCGCCAGCAGCCCCGGACTAGTGGGCAATGAGCAGTTCTTC,TRBJ2-1,TRBD2,NA,TRBV5-1
CASSRGQGAYEQYF,TGCGCCAGCAGCCGGGGACAGGGGGCCTACGAGCAGTACTTC,TRBJ2-7,TRBD1,NA,TRBV4-1
CASSLGTGPYEQYF,TGCGCCAGCAGCTTGGGGACAGGGCCCTACGAGCAGTACTTC,TRBJ2-7,TRBD1,NA,TRBV5-1
CASSRNWDTLNTEAFF,TGTGCCAGCTCACGGAATTGGGACACCCTGAACACTGAAGCTTTCTTT,TRBJ1-1,NA,NA,TRBV18
CASSRGTNQPQHF,TGTGCCAGCAGTAGGGGGACCAATCAGCCCCAGCATTTT,TRBJ1-5,NA,NA,TRBV2
CASATGNNSPLHF,TGCGCCAGCGCGACAGGGAATAATTCACCCCTCCACTTT,TRBJ1-6,TRBD1,NA,TRBV5-1
CASSYAQGYEQYF,TGTGCCAGCAGTTACGCCCAGGGTTACGAGCAGTACTTC,TRBJ2-7,NA,NA,TRBV6-6
CASSKTGAVYEQYF,TGTGCCAGCAGCAAAACAGGGGCCGTCTACGAGCAGTACTTC,TRBJ2-7,TRBD1,NA,TRBV7-6
CASSLPSSYEQYF,TGTGCCAGCAGCTTACCGAGCTCCTACGAGCAGTACTTC,TRBJ2-7,NA,NA,TRBV7-2
CASSIEERSTGELFF,TGTGCCAGTAGTATTGAGGAAAGGAGCACCGGGGAGCTGTTTTTT,TRBJ2-2,NA,NA,TRBV19
CASSELSENSPLHF,TGTGCCAGCAGTGAACTAAGTGAGAATTCACCCCTCCACTTT,TRBJ1-6,NA,NA,TRBV2
CASSSGARQPQHF,TGTGCCAGTAGTTCTGGGGCCAGGCAGCCCCAGCATTTT,TRBJ1-5,NA,NA,TRBV19
CASSYDRRNYGYTF,TGTGCCAGCAGTTATGACAGGAGGAACTATGGCTACACCTTC,TRBJ1-2,NA,NA,TRBV27
CASSRDITTNEKLFF,TGCGCCAGCAGCCGGGACATTACAACTAATGAAAAACTGTTTTTT,TRBJ1-4,NA,NA,TRBV5-1
CASSLVLNEKLFF,TGCGCCAGCAGCCTAGTCTTAAATGAAAAACTGTTTTTT,TRBJ1-4,NA,once,TRBV5-1
CASSLARLVGQYF,TGTGCCAGCAGCTTAGCTAGACTAGTCGGGCAGTATTTT,TRBJ2-3,NA,NA,TRBV7-8
CASSGQGKESDTQYF,TGTGCCAGCAGTGGACAGGGAAAGGAATCAGATACGCAGTATTTT,TRBJ2-3,TRBD1,NA,TRBV5-5
CASSYWGATYSNQPQHF,TGTGCCAGTAGTTACTGGGGAGCGACTTATAGCAATCAGCCCCAGCATTTT,TRBJ1-5,NA,NA,TRBV19
CASSVGQGAGTEAFF,TGTGCCAGCAGCGTAGGACAGGGGGCTGGCACTGAAGCTTTCTTT,TRBJ1-1,TRBD1,NA,TRBV7-8